The source of this T cell receptor (beta chain) is a study of regulatory T cells in long-lasting Graves disease. Overall study findings and caveats: TRBV28, TRBJ1-2 and TRBJ2-5 were segments that persistent disease favored.

Germline V gene lookup returns CDR1 SGHVS and CDR2 FNYEAQ. The CDR3 is 14 residues long. Trimming shortened V by 2 bases and J by 5 bases, and 12 bases separated the two germline ends. iRepertoire HTBI primers and Arm-PCR of CDR3 regions built TCR beta libraries. TCRdb reprocessed the multiplex PCR reads with MiXCR, giving one entry per CDR3 protein. The sample lists roughly 410,000 distinct CDR3 sequences; approximately 16% were seen once. Time point described: newly diagnosed GD, antithyroid drugs for less than 3 months. The TCR library used RNA extracted from PBMCs. This clonotype was seen more than once but under ten times. The antigen remains unidentified. This sample also belongs to another study, concerning T cells in Graves' hyperthyroidism and ophthalmopathy.

The origin of this receptor is a woman aged 40 to 50 with Graves disease. The sequences come from peripheral blood mononuclear cells (PBMCs), collected at new diagnosis, from a patient treated with antithyroid drugs. This chain joins TRBV7-6 and TRBJ2-5; D gene ambiguous. CDR3 residues: CASSLFWDGETQYF. CDR3 DNA: TGTGCCAGCAGCTTATTCTGGGATGGGGAGACCCAGTACTTC.